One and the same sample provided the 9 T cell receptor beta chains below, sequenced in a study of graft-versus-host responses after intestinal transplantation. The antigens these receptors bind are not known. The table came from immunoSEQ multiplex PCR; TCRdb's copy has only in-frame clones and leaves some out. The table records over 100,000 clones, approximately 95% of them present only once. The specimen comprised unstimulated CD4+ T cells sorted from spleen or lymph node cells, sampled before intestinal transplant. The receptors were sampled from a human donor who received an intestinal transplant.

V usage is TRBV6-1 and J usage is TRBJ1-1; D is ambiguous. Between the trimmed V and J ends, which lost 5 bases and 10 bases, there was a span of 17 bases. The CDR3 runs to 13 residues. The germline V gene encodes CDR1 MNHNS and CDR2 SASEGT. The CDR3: CASSTISGKGAFF. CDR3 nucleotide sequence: TGTGCCAGCAGTACCATCTCCGGGAAGGGAGCTTTCTTT.

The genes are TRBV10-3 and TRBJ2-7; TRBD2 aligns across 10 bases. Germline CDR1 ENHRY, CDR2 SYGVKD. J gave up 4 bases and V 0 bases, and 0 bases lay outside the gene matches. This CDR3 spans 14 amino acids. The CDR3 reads CAISESSGRYEQYF. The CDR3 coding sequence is TGTGCCATCAGTGAGTCTAGCGGGAGGTACGAGCAGTACTTC.

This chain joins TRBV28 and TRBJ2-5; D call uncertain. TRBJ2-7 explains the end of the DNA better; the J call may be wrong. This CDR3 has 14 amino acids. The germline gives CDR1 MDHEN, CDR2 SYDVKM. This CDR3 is CASSPLTNSYEQYF. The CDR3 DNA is TGTGCCAGCAGTCCACTAACCAACTCCTACGAGCAGTACTTC.

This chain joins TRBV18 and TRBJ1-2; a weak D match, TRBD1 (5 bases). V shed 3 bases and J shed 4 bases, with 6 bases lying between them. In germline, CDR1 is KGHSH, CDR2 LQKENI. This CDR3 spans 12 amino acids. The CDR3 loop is CASSPTGYGYTF. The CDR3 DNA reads TGTGCCAGCTCACCTACAGGCTATGGCTACACCTTC.

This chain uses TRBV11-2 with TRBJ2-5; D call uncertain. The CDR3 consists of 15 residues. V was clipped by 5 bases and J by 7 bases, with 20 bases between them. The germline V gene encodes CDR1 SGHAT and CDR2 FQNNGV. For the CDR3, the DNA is TGTGCCAGCAGCATTCAACGGCAGGTAGCCTGGACCCAGTACTTC. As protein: CASSIQRQVAWTQYF. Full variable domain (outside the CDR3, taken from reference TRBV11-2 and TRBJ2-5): EAGVAQSPRYKIIEKRQSVAFWCNPISGHATLYWYQQILGQGPKLLIQFQNNGVVDDSQLPKDRFSAERLKGVDSTLKIQPAKLEDSAVYLCASSIQRQVAWTQYFGPGTRLLVL.

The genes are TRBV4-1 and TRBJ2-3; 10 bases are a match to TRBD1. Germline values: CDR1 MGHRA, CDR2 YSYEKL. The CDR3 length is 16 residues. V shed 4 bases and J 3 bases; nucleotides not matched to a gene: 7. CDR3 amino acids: CASSRADRGQTDTQYF. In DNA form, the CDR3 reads TGCGCCAGCAGCCGGGCAGACAGGGGGCAGACAGATACGCAGTATTTT.

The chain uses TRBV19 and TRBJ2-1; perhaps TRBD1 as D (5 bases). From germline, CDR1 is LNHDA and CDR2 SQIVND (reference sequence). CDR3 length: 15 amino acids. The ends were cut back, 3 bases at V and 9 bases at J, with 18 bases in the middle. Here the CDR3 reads CASSMAGKGGGEQFF. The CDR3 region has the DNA TGTGCCAGTAGTATGGCAGGGAAGGGCGGTGGTGAGCAGTTCTTC.

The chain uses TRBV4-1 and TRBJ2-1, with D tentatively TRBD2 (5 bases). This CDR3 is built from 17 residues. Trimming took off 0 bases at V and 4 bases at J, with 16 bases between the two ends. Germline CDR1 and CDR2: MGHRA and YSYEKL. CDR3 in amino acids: CASSQEAGSLGYNEQFF. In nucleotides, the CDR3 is TGCGCCAGCAGCCAAGAGGCGGGCTCTCTCGGTTACAATGAGCAGTTCTTC.

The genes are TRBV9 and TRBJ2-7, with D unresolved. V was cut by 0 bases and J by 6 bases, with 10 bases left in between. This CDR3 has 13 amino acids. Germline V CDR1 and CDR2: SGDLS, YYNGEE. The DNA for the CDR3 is TGTGCCAGCAGCGTAGCTCCTGTAGGCGAGCAGTACTTC. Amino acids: CASSVAPVGEQYF.